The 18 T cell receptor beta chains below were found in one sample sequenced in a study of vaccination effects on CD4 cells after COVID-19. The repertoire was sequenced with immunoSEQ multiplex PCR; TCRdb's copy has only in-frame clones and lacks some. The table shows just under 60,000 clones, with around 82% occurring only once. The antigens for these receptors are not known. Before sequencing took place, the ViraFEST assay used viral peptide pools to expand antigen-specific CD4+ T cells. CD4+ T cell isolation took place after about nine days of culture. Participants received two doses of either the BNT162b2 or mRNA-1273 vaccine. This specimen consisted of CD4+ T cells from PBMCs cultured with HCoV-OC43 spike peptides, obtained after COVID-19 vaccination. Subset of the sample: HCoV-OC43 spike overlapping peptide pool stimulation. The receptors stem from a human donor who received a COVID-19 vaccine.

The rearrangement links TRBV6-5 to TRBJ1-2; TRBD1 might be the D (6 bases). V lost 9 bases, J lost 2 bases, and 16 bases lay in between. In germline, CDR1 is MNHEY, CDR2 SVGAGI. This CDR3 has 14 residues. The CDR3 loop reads CASHRRGVNYGYTF. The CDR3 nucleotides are TGTGCCAGTCACAGGAGGGGGGTGAACTATGGCTACACCTTC.

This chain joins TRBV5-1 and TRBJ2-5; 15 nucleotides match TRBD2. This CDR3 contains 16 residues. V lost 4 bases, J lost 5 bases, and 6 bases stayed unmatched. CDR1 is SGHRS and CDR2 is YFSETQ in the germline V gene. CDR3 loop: CASSTGLAGGDETQYF. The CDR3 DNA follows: TGCGCCAGCAGCACCGGACTAGCGGGGGGGGATGAGACCCAGTACTTC.

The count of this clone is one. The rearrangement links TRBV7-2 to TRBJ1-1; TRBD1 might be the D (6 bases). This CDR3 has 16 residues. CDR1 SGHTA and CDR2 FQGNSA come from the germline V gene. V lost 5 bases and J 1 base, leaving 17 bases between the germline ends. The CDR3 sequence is CASSPIPRTANTEAFF. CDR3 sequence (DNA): TGTGCCAGCAGCCCCATTCCCCGGACAGCGAACACTGAAGCTTTCTTT.

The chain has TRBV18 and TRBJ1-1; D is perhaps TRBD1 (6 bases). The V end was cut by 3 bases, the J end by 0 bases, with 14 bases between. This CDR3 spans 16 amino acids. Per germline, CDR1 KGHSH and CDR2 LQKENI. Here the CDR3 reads CASSPGQTTLNTEAFF. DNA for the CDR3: TGTGCCAGCTCACCGGGACAAACTACTCTGAACACTGAAGCTTTCTTT.

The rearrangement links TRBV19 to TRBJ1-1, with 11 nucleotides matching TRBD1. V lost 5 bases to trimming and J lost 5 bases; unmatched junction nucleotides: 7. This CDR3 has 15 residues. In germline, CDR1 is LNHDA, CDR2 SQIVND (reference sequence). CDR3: CASSARTGGATEAFF. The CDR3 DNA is TGTGCCAGTAGTGCTCGGACAGGGGGCGCGACTGAAGCTTTCTTT.

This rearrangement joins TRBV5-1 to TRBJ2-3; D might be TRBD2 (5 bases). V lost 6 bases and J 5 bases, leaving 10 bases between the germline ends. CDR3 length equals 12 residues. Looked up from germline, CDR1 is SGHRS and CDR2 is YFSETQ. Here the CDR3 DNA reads TGCGCCAGCACGAGAGAGGGAGATACGCAGTATTTT. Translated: CASTREGDTQYF.

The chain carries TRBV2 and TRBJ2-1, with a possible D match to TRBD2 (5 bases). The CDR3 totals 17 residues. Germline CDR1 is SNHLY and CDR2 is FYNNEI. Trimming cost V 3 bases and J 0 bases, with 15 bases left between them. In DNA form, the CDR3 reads TGTGCCAGCAGTGAGGCGGGCCGACTACACTCCTACAATGAGCAGTTCTTC. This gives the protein CASSEAGRLHSYNEQFF.

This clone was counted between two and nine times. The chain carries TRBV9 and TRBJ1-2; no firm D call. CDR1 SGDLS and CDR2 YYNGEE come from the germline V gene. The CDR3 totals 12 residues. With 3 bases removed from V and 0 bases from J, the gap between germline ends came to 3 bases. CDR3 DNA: TGTGCCAGCAGCGCATCTAACTATGGCTACACCTTC. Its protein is CASSASNYGYTF.

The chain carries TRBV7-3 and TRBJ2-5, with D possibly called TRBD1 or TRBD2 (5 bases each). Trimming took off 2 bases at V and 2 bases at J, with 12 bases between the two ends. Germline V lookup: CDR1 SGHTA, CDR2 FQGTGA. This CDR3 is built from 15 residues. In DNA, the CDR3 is TGTGCCAGCAGCTTAGGAATCAGGGAGCAAGAGACCCAGTACTTC. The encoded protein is CASSLGIREQETQYF.

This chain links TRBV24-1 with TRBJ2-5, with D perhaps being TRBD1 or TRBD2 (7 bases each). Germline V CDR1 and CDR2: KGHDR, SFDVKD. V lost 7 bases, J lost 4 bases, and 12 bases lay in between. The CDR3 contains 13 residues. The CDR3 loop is CATSRGGGETQYF. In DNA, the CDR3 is TGTGCCACCAGCAGGGGGGGAGGAGAGACCCAGTACTTC.

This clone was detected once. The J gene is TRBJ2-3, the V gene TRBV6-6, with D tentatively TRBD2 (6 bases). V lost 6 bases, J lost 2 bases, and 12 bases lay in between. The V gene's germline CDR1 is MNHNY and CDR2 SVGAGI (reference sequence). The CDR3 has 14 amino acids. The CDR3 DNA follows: TGTGCCAGCAGACTAGCTAGGAACACAGATACGCAGTATTTT. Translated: CASRLARNTDTQYF.

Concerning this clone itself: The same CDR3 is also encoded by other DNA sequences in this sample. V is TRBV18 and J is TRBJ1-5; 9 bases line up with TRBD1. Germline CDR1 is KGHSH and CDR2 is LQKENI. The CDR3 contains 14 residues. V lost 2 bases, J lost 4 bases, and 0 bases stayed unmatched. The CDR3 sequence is CASSPGQGNQPQHF. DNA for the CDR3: TGTGCCAGCTCACCAGGACAGGGGAATCAGCCCCAGCATTTT.

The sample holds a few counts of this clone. The CDR3 protein is CASSPDVGTAGYGYTF. CDR3 DNA: TGTGCCAGCTCACCTGATGTAGGGACAGCGGGCTATGGCTACACCTTC. The V and J genes are TRBV18 and TRBJ1-2, with 7 positions matching TRBD1. V lost 3 bases and J lost 4; bases outside the gene matches: 11. There are 16 residues in the CDR3. Looked up from germline, CDR1 is KGHSH and CDR2 is LQKENI.

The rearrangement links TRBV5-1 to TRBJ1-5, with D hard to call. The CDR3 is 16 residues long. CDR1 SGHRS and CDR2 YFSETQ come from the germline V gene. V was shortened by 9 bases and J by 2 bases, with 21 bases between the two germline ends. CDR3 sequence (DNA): TGCGCCACCCAAGATGGGGTGATAATCCGCAATCAGCCCCAGCATTTT. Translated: CATQDGVIIRNQPQHF.

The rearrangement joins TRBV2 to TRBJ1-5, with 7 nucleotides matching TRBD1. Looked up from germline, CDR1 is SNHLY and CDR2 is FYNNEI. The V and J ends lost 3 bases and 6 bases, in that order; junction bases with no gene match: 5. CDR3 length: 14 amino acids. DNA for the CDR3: TGTGCCAGCAGTGAGGGAGGGGGCACTCAGCCCCAGCATTTT. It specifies CASSEGGGTQPQHF.

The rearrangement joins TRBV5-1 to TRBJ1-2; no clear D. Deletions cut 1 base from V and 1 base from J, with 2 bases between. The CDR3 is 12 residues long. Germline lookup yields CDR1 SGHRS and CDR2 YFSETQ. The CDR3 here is CASSLSNYGYTF. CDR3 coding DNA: TGCGCCAGCAGCTTGAGTAACTATGGCTACACCTTC. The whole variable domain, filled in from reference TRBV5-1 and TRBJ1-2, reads KAGVTQTPRYLIKTRGQQVTLSCSPISGHRSVSWYQQTPGQGLQFLFEYFSETQRNKGNFPGRFSGRQFSNSRSEMNVSTLELGDSALYLCASSLSNYGYTFGSGTRLTVV.

The CDR3, as DNA: TGTGCCAGCAGGTGGGGCGGGGGGCTCGGGACCGGGGAGCTGTTTTTT. It specifies CASRWGGGLGTGELFF. The chain uses TRBV7-2 and TRBJ2-2, with 8 bases identical to TRBD2. V was pared by 6 bases and J by 5 bases, with 11 bases of the junction left unmatched. The V gene's germline CDR1 is SGHTA and CDR2 FQGNSA. The CDR3 extends over 16 amino acids.

In nucleotides, the CDR3 is TGTGCCAGCAGCCCCCGCCGGGCGGGGGGTTACAATGAGCAGTTCTTC. Protein sequence: CASSPRRAGGYNEQFF. The J gene is TRBJ2-1, the V gene TRBV11-2; TRBD2 matches 8 bases. In germline, CDR1 is SGHAT, CDR2 FQNNGV. The CDR3 contains 16 residues. V lost 5 bases to trimming and J lost 4 bases; unmatched junction nucleotides: 10.